The 21 T cell receptor beta chains in this list originate from one sample, sequenced in a study of blood T cell repertoires in COVID-19. Produced via immunoSEQ multiplex PCR; TCRdb's table is partial and in-frame only. The sample lists roughly 260,000 clones, about 91% occurring once. Source material: PBMCs or T cells enriched from blood (not recorded which). The receptor set was obtained from a human donor in a cohort exposed to, infected with or recovered from COVID-19 (not recorded which). The donor label of this sample is uncertain.

The chain has TRBV6-6 and TRBJ1-1, with D possibly TRBD1 on 5 matching bases. V lost 8 bases to trimming and J lost 4 bases, with 11 bases between them. This CDR3 has 12 amino acids. CDR1 is MNHNY and CDR2 is SVGAGI in the germline V gene (reference sequence). CDR3 protein: CASVAGGTEAFF. Here the CDR3 DNA reads TGTGCCAGCGTCGCCGGGGGCACTGAAGCTTTCTTT.

The gene calls are TRBV11-2 and TRBJ1-2; D is unresolved. The CDR3 runs to 14 residues. Germline values: CDR1 SGHAT, CDR2 FQNNGV. V was pared by 4 bases and J by 8 bases, with 17 bases between. The CDR3 loop reads CASSSLLGRSGYTF. The CDR3, as DNA: TGTGCCAGCAGCTCACTCCTGGGGAGAAGCGGCTACACCTTC.

The chain employs TRBV6-5 and TRBJ1-2; D unclear. Deletions cut 4 bases from V and 2 bases from J, with 8 bases between. Germline V gene lookup returns CDR1 MNHEY and CDR2 SVGAGI. This CDR3 contains 13 residues. CDR3 coding DNA: TGTGCCAGCAGTTCTACACAGAACTATGGCTACACCTTC. It specifies CASSSTQNYGYTF.

The rearrangement joins TRBV2 to TRBJ1-6, with D hard to call. Germline V gives CDR1 SNHLY, CDR2 FYNNEI. The CDR3 is made up of 15 amino acids. V lost 5 bases to trimming and J lost 5 bases, with 13 bases between them. The CDR3 nucleotides read TGTGCCAGCAGTCCGGAGGCACACAATAATTCACCCCTCCACTTT. As protein: CASSPEAHNNSPLHF.

This clone was seen just once. The rearrangement uses TRBV7-6 and TRBJ1-1; TRBD1 agrees at 7 bases. The V gene end was trimmed by 5 bases and the J gene end by 1 base; junction bases not matched to a gene: 10. CDR3 length: 16 amino acids. From germline, CDR1 is SGHVS and CDR2 FNYEAQ. CDR3 amino acids: CASSHQTGLGNTEAFF. Written as DNA, the CDR3 is TGTGCCAGCAGCCACCAGACAGGGCTAGGGAACACTGAAGCTTTCTTT.

V and J are TRBV2 and TRBJ1-5; 9 nucleotides match TRBD1. The CDR3 loop spans 15 amino acids. Trimming took 10 bases from V and 7 from J; bases not matched to a gene: 14. Per the germline V gene, CDR1 is SNHLY and CDR2 is FYNNEI. This CDR3 is CATKIEQGARQPQHF. DNA of the CDR3: TGTGCCACCAAAATAGAACAGGGGGCGAGACAGCCCCAGCATTTT.

This rearrangement joins TRBV4-1 to TRBJ1-2, with 7 nucleotides matching TRBD1. Looked up from germline, CDR1 is MGHRA and CDR2 is YSYEKL. The CDR3 contains 13 residues. J lost 6 bases, V lost 3 bases, and 4 bases had no gene match. CDR3 loop: CASSHATGNGYTF. As DNA, the CDR3 is TGCGCCAGCAGCCATGCGACAGGGAATGGCTACACCTTC.

V gene TRBV25-1 combines with J gene TRBJ1-4, with 11 bases matching TRBD1. The trim removed 7 bases at V and 6 bases at J, leaving 16 bases unmatched. Germline V CDR1 and CDR2: MGHDK, SYGVNS. This CDR3 region has 18 residues. The CDR3 DNA is TGTGCCAGCACCCGAATGGCGAAGGCGGGACAGGGGGATGAAAAACTGTTTTTT. Encoded protein: CASTRMAKAGQGDEKLFF.

V is TRBV18 and J is TRBJ2-1, with D unclear. The V and J ends lost 6 bases and 0 bases respectively, with 12 bases between them. Germline V gene data show CDR1 as KGHSH and CDR2 as LQKENI. This CDR3 has 15 residues. The DNA for the CDR3 is TGTGCCAGCTCGCAAACAGTGAGCTCCTACAATGAGCAGTTCTTC. It codes for CASSQTVSSYNEQFF.

The chain couples TRBV5-1 to TRBJ2-7; a weak D match, TRBD1 (5 bases). CDR1 SGHRS and CDR2 YFSETQ come from the germline V gene. The CDR3 consists of 15 residues. V was pared by 0 bases and J by 2 bases, with 12 bases between. CDR3 sequence reads: CASSLDRQTTYEQYF. CDR3 DNA sequence: TGCGCCAGCAGCTTGGACAGGCAAACTACCTACGAGCAGTACTTC. The variable domain in full, with the rest retrieved from reference TRBV5-1 and TRBJ2-7, is KAGVTQTPRYLIKTRGQQVTLSCSPISGHRSVSWYQQTPGQGLQFLFEYFSETQRNKGNFPGRFSGRQFSNSRSEMNVSTLELGDSALYLCASSLDRQTTYEQYFGPGTRLTVT.

The V call is TRBV6-5, the J call TRBJ2-7, with 9 nucleotides matching TRBD1. V trimming: 0 bases; J trimming: 0 bases; junction bases outside the gene matches: 3. Germline V gives CDR1 MNHEY, CDR2 SVGAGI. This CDR3 region has 16 residues. The DNA for the CDR3 is TGTGCCAGCAGTTACTCAACAGGGGGCGTCTCCTACGAGCAGTACTTC. Translated, it gives CASSYSTGGVSYEQYF.

The V and J genes are TRBV19 and TRBJ1-1, with D uncertain. The V end lost 2 bases, the J end lost 2 bases, and 6 bases lay between the germline ends. Germline V gives CDR1 LNHDA, CDR2 SQIVND (reference sequence). The CDR3 is 13 residues long. The DNA for the CDR3 is TGTGCCAGTAGTATACTTGGCAACACTGAAGCTTTCTTT. Translating gives CASSILGNTEAFF.

The V call is TRBV3-1 (or the pseudogene TRBV3-2), the J call TRBJ1-1, with D tentatively TRBD1 (6 bases). The CDR3 has 13 residues. CDR1 and CDR2 from the germline V gene are LGHDT and YNNKEL (reference sequence). The V and J ends lost 1 base and 5 bases respectively, with 8 bases between them. DNA for the CDR3: TGTGCCAGCAGCCAAGGTACAGGGACTGAAGCTTTCTTT. Translation gives CASSQGTGTEAFF.

This clone was picked up a small number of times. V is TRBV9 and J is TRBJ2-3; 9 bases are a match to TRBD2. V was clipped by 4 bases and J by 3 bases; unmatched bases: 9. Germline V gene data show CDR1 as SGDLS and CDR2 as YYNGEE. The CDR3 contains 16 residues. Here the CDR3 reads CASSMRLAEYTDTQYF. The CDR3 coding sequence is TGTGCCAGCAGCATGAGACTAGCGGAATATACAGATACGCAGTATTTT.

This chain uses TRBV27 with TRBJ2-5; maybe TRBD2 (5 bases). This CDR3 contains 14 residues. V lost 0 bases to trimming and J lost 7 bases, with 12 bases between them. The germline V gene encodes CDR1 MNHEY and CDR2 SMNVEV (reference sequence). In DNA, the CDR3 is TGTGCCAGCAGTTTATCACCCGGGGTTGGGACCCAGTACTTC. It encodes CASSLSPGVGTQYF.

V is TRBV6-6 and J is TRBJ1-1; D is possibly TRBD1 (6 bases). The CDR3 is made up of 14 amino acids. Trimming shortened V by 2 bases and J by 1 base, and 8 bases separated the two germline ends. CDR1 and CDR2 (germline): MNHNY, SVGAGI (reference sequence). The CDR3 region is CASSYVDRNTEAFF. CDR3 nucleotide sequence: TGTGCCAGCAGTTACGTGGACAGGAACACTGAAGCTTTCTTT.

The gene calls are TRBV7-9 and TRBJ2-3; D is unresolved. The CDR3 sequence is 12 residues long. Trimming left V 5 bases short and J 3 bases short, with 6 bases between. CDR1 and CDR2 (germline): SEHNR, FQNEAQ (reference sequence). CDR3 DNA sequence: TGTGCCAGCAGCCCCTCTACAGATACGCAGTATTTT. Its translation is CASSPSTDTQYF. Variable domain in full (rest from reference TRBV7-9 and TRBJ2-3): DTGVSQNPRHKITKRGQNVTFRCDPISEHNRLYWYRQTLGQGPEFLTYFQNEAQLEKSRLLSDRFSAERPKGSFSTLEIQRTEQGDSAMYLCASSPSTDTQYFGPGTRLTVL.

The chain has TRBV3-1 (or the pseudogene TRBV3-2) and TRBJ1-6, with D unresolved. The germline V and J ends were trimmed by 4 bases and 0 bases, with 10 bases remaining between them. This CDR3 contains 16 residues. Germline values: CDR1 LGHDT, CDR2 YNNKEL (reference sequence). This CDR3 is CASSPTTASYNSPLHF. The DNA of the CDR3 is TGTGCCAGCAGCCCAACGACTGCCTCCTATAATTCACCCCTCCACTTT.

This clone was seen more than once but under ten times. The chain uses TRBV27 and TRBJ1-2; no clear D gene. The germline V gene has CDR1 MNHEY and CDR2 SMNVEV (reference sequence). The length of the CDR3 is 14 residues. Trimming stripped 0 bases from V and 4 bases from J, with 9 bases between. CDR3 sequence (DNA): TGTGCCAGCAGTTTATCCCAAAATTTCTATGGCTACACCTTC. The encoded protein is CASSLSQNFYGYTF.

The chain carries TRBV7-9 and TRBJ1-1; TRBD1 matches at 7 bases. CDR1 and CDR2 (germline): SEHNR, FQNEAQ (reference sequence). This CDR3 has 15 amino acids. V trimming: 5 bases; J trimming: 1 base; junction bases outside the gene matches: 7. The CDR3: CASSMTGRENTEAFF. CDR3 bases: TGTGCCAGCAGCATGACAGGGCGCGAGAACACTGAAGCTTTCTTT.

J is TRBJ1-4 and V is TRBV30; 7 positions match TRBD1. The CDR3 is 10 amino acids. With 7 bases clipped from V and 17 bases from J, the junction kept 10 bases outside the gene matches. Per germline, CDR1 GTSNPN and CDR2 SVGIG (reference sequence). CDR3 loop: CALDRRVSFF. CDR3 in DNA: TGTGCCTTGGACAGGCGGGTGAGTTTTTTT.